This entry lists 5 T cell receptor beta chains sequenced from one sample in a study of cytomegalovirus exposure and HLA in healthy donors. Use of 60 Vbeta and 13 Jbeta primers characterized the PCR. Sequencing used immunoSEQ multiplex PCR; TCRdb keeps in-frame clones, though not all of them. The sample holds 150,000 to 250,000 clones; around 80% are singletons and the top ten take 4% to 4.5%. The specimen was PBMCs. These receptors originate from a woman aged 25-40 years in good health and CMV-seropositive.

J is TRBJ2-7 and V is TRBV11-3, with 8 positions matching TRBD1. With 3 bases clipped from V and 5 bases from J, the junction kept 12 bases outside the gene matches. CDR3 length equals 16 residues. The V gene's germline CDR1 is SGHNT and CDR2 YENEEA. The CDR3 DNA reads as TGTGCCAGCAGCTTTAGAAGGACAGGGACATTCGACGAGCAGTACTTC. It encodes CASSFRRTGTFDEQYF.

The sample holds one count of this clone. CDR3 region: CASGSGETQYF. DNA for the CDR3: TGTGCTAGTGGTTCGGGGGAGACCCAGTACTTC. V gene TRBV12-5 combines with J gene TRBJ2-5, with D possibly being TRBD2 (5 bases). The germline V gene encodes CDR1 LGHNT and CDR2 FRNRAP. V lost 4 bases to trimming and J lost 5 bases, with 5 bases between them. CDR3 size: 11 residues. Combining the CDR3 with reference TRBV12-5 and TRBJ2-5 gives the whole variable domain DARVTQTPRHKVTEMGQEVTMRCQPILGHNTVFWYRQTMMQGLELLAYFRNRAPLDDSGMPKDRFSAEMPDATLATLKIQPSEPRDSAVYFCASGSGETQYFGPGTRLLVL.

The rearrangement links TRBV6-5 to TRBJ1-2; TRBD1 matches 7 bases. Germline trimming cut 2 bases from V and 7 bases from J; bases unmatched to any gene: 10. The length of the CDR3 is 15 residues. Germline assignment: CDR1 MNHEY and CDR2 SVGAGI. The CDR3 nucleotides read TGTGCCAGCAGTTACGGAAAGACAGGGACAACTGGCTACACCTTC. Its protein is CASSYGKTGTTGYTF.

The chain combines TRBV5-4 with TRBJ2-1; TRBD2 matches at 10 bases. Per germline, CDR1 SGHNT and CDR2 YYREEE (reference sequence). Trimming cost V 10 bases and J 12 bases; bases outside gene matches: 13. CDR3 length: 13 amino acids. CDR3 bases: TGTGCCGGACAGCGGGAGGGCCAAAGATGGCAGTTCTTC. Translated, it gives CAGQREGQRWQFF.

J is TRBJ2-5 and V is TRBV2; the D is unclear. V lost 8 bases to trimming and J lost 2 bases, with 6 bases between them. The germline CDR1 and CDR2 sequences are SNHLY and FYNNEI. This CDR3 comprises 11 residues. CDR3 protein: CASGRQETQYF. In DNA form, the CDR3 reads TGTGCCAGCGGCAGACAAGAGACCCAGTACTTC.